What follows are 27 T cell receptor beta chains derived from one specimen sequenced in a study of T cells in narcolepsy. Using immunoSEQ multiplex PCR, the repertoire was profiled, and TCRdb retains in-frame clones only, with some absent. The table records 30,000 to 40,000 clones, roughly 87% of them present only once. Sample: CD45RA- memory CD4+ T cells from PBMCs. These receptors originate from a human donor with narcolepsy.

This clone turned up a few times. V and J are TRBV18 and TRBJ1-1; D uncertain. The V and J ends lost 3 bases and 0 bases respectively, with 5 bases between them. This CDR3 is 13 amino acids long. Per the germline V gene, CDR1 is KGHSH and CDR2 is LQKENI. As DNA, the CDR3 is TGTGCCAGCTCACCGGGGATGAACACTGAAGCTTTCTTT. Protein: CASSPGMNTEAFF.

The rearrangement joins TRBV19 to TRBJ2-2, with no clear D. From germline, CDR1 is LNHDA and CDR2 SQIVND (reference sequence). The germline V and J ends were trimmed by 7 bases and 1 base, with 4 bases remaining between them. The CDR3 has 12 residues. Here the CDR3 DNA reads TGTGCCAGTAACCGGAACACCGGGGAGCTGTTTTTT. Residues: CASNRNTGELFF.

J is TRBJ2-3 and V is TRBV10-3; 8 nucleotides align to TRBD2. V dropped 6 bases and J dropped 3; count of bases not matched to a gene: 14. This CDR3 spans 17 amino acids. Germline V gene sequence: CDR1 ENHRY, CDR2 SYGVKD. For the CDR3, the DNA is TGTGCCATCAGCAACCCATCGGGGGGGGTACTAACAGATACGCAGTATTTT. Translating gives CAISNPSGGVLTDTQYF.

The V and J genes are TRBV28 and TRBJ2-7; D remains ambiguous. The CDR3 is 13 residues long. V dropped 2 bases and J dropped 0 bases, with 5 bases sitting between them. Per the germline V gene, CDR1 is MDHEN and CDR2 is SYDVKM. The CDR3 nucleotides read TGTGCCAGCAGTTTAGTCAGCTCCTACGAGCAGTACTTC. Translating gives CASSLVSSYEQYF.

This clone occurred a few times. The chain carries TRBV7-9 and TRBJ1-3; D perhaps matches TRBD1 (6 bases). The CDR3 runs to 16 residues. Germline V gene sequence: CDR1 SEHNR, CDR2 FQNEAQ (reference sequence). The V end lost 5 bases, the J end lost 0 bases, and 14 bases lay between the germline ends. This chain's CDR3 is CASSPPARGSGNTIYF. CDR3 DNA: TGTGCCAGCAGCCCTCCCGCCAGGGGCTCTGGAAACACCATATATTTT.

The gene calls are TRBV4-2 and TRBJ1-2; 7 bases agree with TRBD1. The V gene end was trimmed by 3 bases and the J gene end by 7 bases; junction bases not matched to a gene: 14. The V gene's germline CDR1 is LGHNA and CDR2 YNFKEQ. CDR3 length equals 16 residues. The CDR3 loop is CASSQTGGQEVSGYTF. CDR3 bases: TGTGCCAGCAGCCAGACGGGCGGACAGGAAGTTTCTGGCTACACCTTC.

This clone was recorded only once. The chain has TRBV27 and TRBJ2-7, with 7 bases lining up with TRBD2. The J segment lost 5 bases and the V segment lost 6 bases, leaving 10 bases of the junction unmatched. Germline V gene lookup returns CDR1 MNHEY and CDR2 SMNVEV (reference sequence). The CDR3 covers 14 residues. The CDR3 DNA is TGTGCCAGCAGACAAGGCGGGGGTGGCCACGAGCAGTACTTC. Its translation is CASRQGGGGHEQYF.

The chain joins TRBV10-3 to TRBJ2-1, with TRBD2 matching over 12 bases. V shed 2 bases, J shed 1 base, and the junction held 9 bases outside the gene matches. The CDR3 runs 19 residues. Germline V CDR1 and CDR2: ENHRY, SYGVKD. CDR3 region: CAISEVGLAGRLSYNEQFF. CDR3 bases: TGTGCCATCAGTGAGGTCGGACTAGCGGGACGGTTGTCCTACAATGAGCAGTTCTTC.

The count of this clone is one. The V and J genes are TRBV9 and TRBJ1-1; 7 bases map to TRBD1. This CDR3 region has 16 residues. Losses at the gene ends were 7 bases for V and 0 bases for J; bases not matched to a gene: 12. Germline V gene sequence: CDR1 SGDLS, CDR2 YYNGEE. The CDR3 region has the DNA TGTGCCAGCCCCCTTGAGGGGGCGAATATGAACACTGAAGCTTTCTTT. Protein product: CASPLEGANMNTEAFF.

This clone was observed once. The chain links TRBV7-2 to TRBJ2-5; 8 nucleotides match TRBD1. From germline, CDR1 is SGHTA and CDR2 FQGNSA. The ends lost 1 base at V and 5 bases at J; junction bases unmatched: 0. The CDR3 length is 13 residues. CDR3 sequence: CASSLDRGETQYF. The CDR3, as DNA: TGTGCCAGCAGCTTAGACAGGGGGGAGACCCAGTACTTC.

This clone was observed a single time. V usage is TRBV7-2 and J usage is TRBJ2-1; 11 nucleotides match TRBD2. The CDR3 extends over 12 amino acids. V trimming: 5 bases; J trimming: 16 bases; junction bases outside the gene matches: 7. Germline-derived CDR1 and CDR2 are SGHTA and FQGNSA. This CDR3 reads CASSLLAGDGFF. CDR3 bases: TGTGCCAGCAGCCTACTAGCGGGGGATGGTTTCTTC.

The rearrangement links TRBV28 to TRBJ2-7; D not certain. The CDR3 length is 12 residues. CDR1 is MDHEN, CDR2 SYDVKM, per germline. Trimming took 3 bases from V and 0 from J, leaving 3 bases between them. Here the CDR3 reads CASSLGSYEQYF. CDR3 DNA sequence: TGTGCCAGCAGTTTGGGCTCCTACGAGCAGTACTTC.

This clone appeared a few times. V usage is TRBV28 and J usage is TRBJ2-7; 9 bases match TRBD2. V was pared by 4 bases and J by 6 bases, with 13 bases of the junction left unmatched. CDR3 length: 16 amino acids. The germline gives CDR1 MDHEN, CDR2 SYDVKM. CDR3 coding DNA: TGTGCCAGCAGTTCCCTAAGTGGGCGGGGGGGCCGCGAGCAGTACTTC. Protein sequence: CASSSLSGRGGREQYF.

The chain is built from TRBV5-1 and TRBJ2-6; tentatively, D is TRBD1 (5 bases). The germline V and J ends were trimmed by 3 bases and 0 bases, with 10 bases remaining between them. This CDR3 has 16 residues. The germline V gene encodes CDR1 SGHRS and CDR2 YFSETQ. The CDR3 region is CASSSDSPSGANVLTF. DNA for the CDR3: TGCGCCAGCAGCTCCGACAGCCCCTCTGGGGCCAACGTCCTGACTTTC. The full variable domain, in which reference TRBV5-1 and TRBJ2-6 provide the parts outside the CDR3, is KAGVTQTPRYLIKTRGQQVTLSCSPISGHRSVSWYQQTPGQGLQFLFEYFSETQRNKGNFPGRFSGRQFSNSRSEMNVSTLELGDSALYLCASSSDSPSGANVLTFGAGSRLTVL.

This clone was picked up a small number of times. Other DNA sequences from this sample encode an identical CDR3 as well. The rearrangement uses TRBV6-1 and TRBJ1-2; TRBD1 matches at 8 bases. J lost 8 bases, V lost 2 bases, and 4 bases had no gene match. This CDR3 spans 13 amino acids. The germline V gene encodes CDR1 MNHNS and CDR2 SASEGT. CDR3 coding DNA: TGTGCCAGCAGTGAACAGGGGGCGAGGGGCTACACCTTC. Translating it yields CASSEQGARGYTF.

This clone has only one observation. The CDR3 nucleotides read TGCGCCAGCAGCCCTACCGACAATGAGCAGTTCTTC. This translates into CASSPTDNEQFF. The chain combines TRBV5-1 with TRBJ2-1; no definite D call. The germline V gene has CDR1 SGHRS and CDR2 YFSETQ. The ends were cut back, 4 bases at V and 5 bases at J, with 7 bases in the middle. The CDR3 contains 12 residues.

V gene TRBV7-2 combines with J gene TRBJ1-5, with 7 bases aligning to TRBD1. This CDR3 comprises 15 residues. Germline values: CDR1 SGHTA, CDR2 FQGNSA. Trimming took 5 bases from V and 4 from J; bases not matched to a gene: 8. The chain's CDR3 is CASSTRPQGNQPQHF. CDR3 nucleotides: TGTGCCAGCAGCACACGACCACAGGGGAATCAGCCCCAGCATTTT. The full variable domain, with the rest looked up from reference TRBV7-2 and TRBJ1-5, is GAGVSQSPSNKVTEKGKDVELRCDPISGHTALYWYRQSLGQGLEFLIYFQGNSAPDKSGLPSDRFSAERTGGSVSTLTIQRTQQEDSAVYLCASSTRPQGNQPQHFGDGTRLSIL.

The V gene is TRBV29-1, the J gene TRBJ1-5, with D possibly TRBD1 on 5 matching bases. The germline V gene encodes CDR1 SQVTM and CDR2 ANQGSEA. Trimming shortened V by 4 bases and J by 1 base, and 8 bases separated the two germline ends. CDR3 length: 13 amino acids. The CDR3 region is CSVGDSSNQPQHF. CDR3 sequence (DNA): TGCAGCGTTGGTGACAGCAGCAATCAGCCCCAGCATTTT.

V is TRBV5-1 and J is TRBJ2-1; D call uncertain. Deletions cut 0 bases from V and 7 bases from J, with 20 bases between. CDR3 size: 17 residues. CDR1 SGHRS and CDR2 YFSETQ come from the germline V gene. CDR3 sequence: CASSLAPSSRPGNEQFF. The CDR3 coding sequence is TGCGCCAGCAGCTTGGCCCCTTCCTCAAGGCCTGGGAATGAGCAGTTCTTC. Full variable domain (remainder filled in from reference TRBV5-1 and TRBJ2-1): KAGVTQTPRYLIKTRGQQVTLSCSPISGHRSVSWYQQTPGQGLQFLFEYFSETQRNKGNFPGRFSGRQFSNSRSEMNVSTLELGDSALYLCASSLAPSSRPGNEQFFGPGTRLTVL.

Regarding this clone: The sample carries other DNA sequences with the same CDR3. CDR3 sequence: CASSSRQDNEQFF. CDR3 in DNA: TGTGCCAGTTCATCCCGACAGGACAATGAGCAGTTCTTC. The chain uses TRBV18 and TRBJ2-1; possible D gene TRBD1, 6 bases. This CDR3 has 13 amino acids. Deletions cut 9 bases from V and 5 bases from J, with 14 bases between. In germline, CDR1 is KGHSH, CDR2 LQKENI.

V gene TRBV6-8 combines with J gene TRBJ2-2, with D perhaps matching TRBD1 (5 bases). This CDR3 region has 16 residues. From germline, CDR1 is MNHGY and CDR2 SAAAGT. Deletions cut 2 bases from V and 3 bases from J, with 13 bases between. CDR3 region: CASSYRDSLYTGELFF. The CDR3 nucleotides read TGTGCCAGCAGTTACCGAGACAGCCTATACACCGGGGAGCTGTTTTTT.

The chain joins TRBV29-1 to TRBJ2-7; 9 bases are a match to TRBD1. The germline gives CDR1 SQVTM, CDR2 ANQGSEA. The CDR3 is made up of 16 amino acids. Trimming took 5 bases from V and 3 from J; bases not matched to a gene: 14. Written as DNA, the CDR3 is TGCAGCGTTACGGACAGGGGACCGGTGAGGGACTACGAGCAGTACTTC. As protein: CSVTDRGPVRDYEQYF.

The gene calls are TRBV5-1 and TRBJ1-2; possible D gene TRBD1, 5 bases. The V end was cut by 0 bases, the J end by 4 bases, with 16 bases between. The CDR3 consists of 16 residues. Germline-derived CDR1 and CDR2 are SGHRS and YFSETQ. DNA of the CDR3: TGCGCCAGCAGCTTGGTCTCCACAGGCAACCTCTATGGCTACACCTTC. Translation: CASSLVSTGNLYGYTF.

The J gene is TRBJ2-3, the V gene TRBV7-2; tentative D call: TRBD2 (5 bases). Germline assignment: CDR1 SGHTA and CDR2 FQGNSA. The CDR3 is 16 amino acids. With 5 bases removed from V and 6 bases from J, the gap between germline ends came to 21 bases. The CDR3 reads CASSLLGAETPDTQYF. CDR3 nucleotides: TGTGCCAGCAGCCTCCTTGGAGCGGAAACCCCGGATACGCAGTATTTT.

This chain links TRBV6-5 with TRBJ2-3; unclear D gene. Germline V gene data show CDR1 as MNHEY and CDR2 as SVGAGI. This CDR3 is built from 13 residues. Trimming pared 8 bases from V and 2 bases from J, leaving 11 bases between. CDR3 region: CASSRAATDTQYF. CDR3 sequence (DNA): TGTGCCAGCTCAAGGGCGGCCACAGATACGCAGTATTTT.

The chain employs TRBV5-4 and TRBJ2-2; D remains ambiguous. Trimming pared 3 bases from V and 5 bases from J, leaving 8 bases between. The CDR3 runs 13 residues. CDR1 is SGHNT, CDR2 YYREEE, per germline (reference sequence). The CDR3 reads CASSSRATGELFF. CDR3 nucleotides: TGTGCCAGCAGCTCCAGAGCGACCGGGGAGCTGTTTTTT. The complete variable domain, with remaining parts taken from reference TRBV5-4 and TRBJ2-2, reads ETGVTQSPTHLIKTRGQQVTLRCSSQSGHNTVSWYQQALGQGPQFIFQYYREEENGRGNFPPRFSGLQFPNYSSELNVNALELDDSALYLCASSSRATGELFFGEGSRLTVL.

This clone was observed a few times. The chain combines TRBV7-2 with TRBJ1-1, with 7 positions matching TRBD1. The junction had 6 bases not matched to a gene; V was cut back by 3 bases and J by 2 bases. CDR3 length equals 15 residues. Germline CDR1 SGHTA, CDR2 FQGNSA. This CDR3 reads CASSFGDRLNTEAFF. In DNA, the CDR3 is TGTGCCAGCAGCTTCGGGGACAGACTAAACACTGAAGCTTTCTTT. The full variable domain, rest sourced from reference TRBV7-2 and TRBJ1-1, is GAGVSQSPSNKVTEKGKDVELRCDPISGHTALYWYRQSLGQGLEFLIYFQGNSAPDKSGLPSDRFSAERTGGSVSTLTIQRTQQEDSAVYLCASSFGDRLNTEAFFGQGTRLTVV.